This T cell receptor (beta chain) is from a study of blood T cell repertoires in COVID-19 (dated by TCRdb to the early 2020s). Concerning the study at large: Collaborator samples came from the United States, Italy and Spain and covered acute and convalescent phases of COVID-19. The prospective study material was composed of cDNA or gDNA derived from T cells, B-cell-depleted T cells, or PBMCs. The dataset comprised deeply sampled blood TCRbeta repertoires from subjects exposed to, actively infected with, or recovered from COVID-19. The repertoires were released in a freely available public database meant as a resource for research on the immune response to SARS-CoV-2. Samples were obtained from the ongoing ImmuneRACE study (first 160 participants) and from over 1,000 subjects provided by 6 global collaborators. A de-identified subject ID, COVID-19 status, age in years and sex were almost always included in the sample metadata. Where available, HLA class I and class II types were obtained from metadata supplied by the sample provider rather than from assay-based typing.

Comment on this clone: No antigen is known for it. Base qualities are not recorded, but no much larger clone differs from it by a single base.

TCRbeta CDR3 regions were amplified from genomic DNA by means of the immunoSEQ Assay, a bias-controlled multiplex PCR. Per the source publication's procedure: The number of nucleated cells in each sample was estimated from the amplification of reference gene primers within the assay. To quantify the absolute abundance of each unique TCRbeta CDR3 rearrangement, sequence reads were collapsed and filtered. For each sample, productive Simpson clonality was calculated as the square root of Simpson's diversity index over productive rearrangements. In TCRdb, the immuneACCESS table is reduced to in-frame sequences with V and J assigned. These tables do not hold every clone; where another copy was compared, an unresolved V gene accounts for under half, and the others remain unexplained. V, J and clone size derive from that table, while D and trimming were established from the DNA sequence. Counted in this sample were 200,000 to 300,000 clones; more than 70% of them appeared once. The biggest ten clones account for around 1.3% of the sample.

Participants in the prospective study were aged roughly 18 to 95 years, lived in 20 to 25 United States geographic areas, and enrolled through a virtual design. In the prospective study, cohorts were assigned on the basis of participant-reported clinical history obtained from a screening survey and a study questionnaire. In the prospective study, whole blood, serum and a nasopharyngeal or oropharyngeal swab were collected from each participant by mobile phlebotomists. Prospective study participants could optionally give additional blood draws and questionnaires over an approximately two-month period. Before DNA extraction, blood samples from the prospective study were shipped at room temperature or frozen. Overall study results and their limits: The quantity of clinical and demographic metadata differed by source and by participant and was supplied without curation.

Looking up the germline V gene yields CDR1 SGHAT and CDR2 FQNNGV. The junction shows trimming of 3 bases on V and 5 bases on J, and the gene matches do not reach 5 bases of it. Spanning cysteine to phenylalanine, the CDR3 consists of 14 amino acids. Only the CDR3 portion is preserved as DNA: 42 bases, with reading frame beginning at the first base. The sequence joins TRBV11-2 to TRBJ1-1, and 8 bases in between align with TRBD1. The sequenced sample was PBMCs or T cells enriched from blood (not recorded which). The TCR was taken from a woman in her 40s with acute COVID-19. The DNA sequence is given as TGTGCCAGCAGCTTCAGGGGGCGTGGTACTGAAGCTTTCTTT. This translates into CASSFRGRGTEAFF.